These T cell receptor beta chains were read from a single sample in a study of blood T cell repertoires in COVID-19. Data came from immunoSEQ multiplex PCR; TCRdb stores just in-frame clones and leaves some out. The sample has 250,000 or so clones, roughly nine tenths seen once; the top ten hold 6.2%. Sequences were obtained from peripheral blood. All receptors derive from a man in his fifties or sixties with acute or convalescent COVID-19. Both conserved end residues are part of each CDR3. Each record gives: clone size, D gene, J gene, V gene, CDR3 length, CDR3 protein, CDR3 DNA. D genes are given only for firm matches. A clone size is listed for some rows: how often the clone was seen (once, few, many), or a class if it is expanded.

size: -
D: TRBD1
J: TRBJ2-5
V: TRBV27
length: 15
CDR3: CASSSGTGGRETQYF
DNA: TGTGCCAGCAGTTCGGGGACAGGGGGCCGGGAGACCCAGTACTTC

size: -
D: TRBD1
J: TRBJ1-1
V: TRBV12-5
length: 15
CDR3: CASGLGTDLNTEAFF
DNA: TGTGCTAGTGGTTTAGGGACAGATTTGAACACTGAAGCTTTCTTT

size: -
D: TRBD2
J: TRBJ2-4
V: TRBV4-3
length: 17
CDR3: CASSRSIAGQAKNIQYF
DNA: TGCGCCAGCAGCCGTTCTATAGCGGGGCAAGCCAAAAACATTCAGTACTTC

size: -
D: -
J: TRBJ1-5
V: TRBV10-3
length: 13
CDR3: CAISDNSNQPQHF
DNA: TGTGCCATCAGTGATAATAGCAATCAGCCCCAGCATTTT

size: -
D: -
J: TRBJ1-3
V: TRBV27
length: 13
CDR3: CASSLSSGNTIYF
DNA: TGTGCCAGCAGTTTATCGTCAGGAAACACCATATATTTT

size: -
D: -
J: TRBJ1-1
V: TRBV30
length: 11
CDR3: CAWSVPGYAFF
DNA: TGTGCCTGGAGTGTACCAGGGTACGCTTTCTTT

size: few
D: TRBD1
J: TRBJ1-1
V: TRBV2
length: 15
CDR3: CASSGDRVVNTEAFF
DNA: TGTGCCAGCAGTGGGGACAGGGTAGTGAACACTGAAGCTTTCTTT

size: -
D: -
J: TRBJ1-2
V: TRBV24-1
length: 13
CDR3: CAAGGEGNYGYTF
DNA: TGTGCCGCCGGGGGAGAAGGGAACTATGGCTACACCTTC

size: -
D: -
J: TRBJ2-3
V: TRBV9
length: 18
CDR3: CASSVQIGAGLRTDTQYF
DNA: TGTGCCAGCAGCGTTCAGATCGGCGCCGGACTTCGCACAGATACGCAGTATTTT

size: -
D: -
J: TRBJ2-1
V: TRBV30
length: 12
CDR3: CAWSVQWNEQFF
DNA: TGTGCCTGGAGTGTACAGTGGAATGAGCAGTTCTTC

size: -
D: TRBD2
J: TRBJ2-5
V: TRBV5-1
length: 14
CDR3: CASSLGSGLETQYF
DNA: TGCGCCAGCAGCTTAGGTAGCGGGCTAGAGACCCAGTACTTC

size: few
D: TRBD1
J: TRBJ2-2
V: TRBV28
length: 16
CDR3: CASSRSGQGDTGELFF
DNA: TGTGCCAGCAGCCGAAGTGGACAGGGGGACACCGGGGAGCTGTTTTTT

size: -
D: -
J: TRBJ1-1
V: TRBV20-1
length: 12
CDR3: CSASDRWAEAFF
DNA: TGCAGTGCTAGTGACAGGTGGGCTGAAGCTTTCTTT

size: once
D: -
J: TRBJ1-2
V: TRBV11-3
length: 17
CDR3: CASSLGSSRAQSYGYTF
DNA: TGTGCCAGCAGCTTAGGGTCTTCCAGGGCTCAGAGCTATGGCTACACCTTC

size: -
D: TRBD1
J: TRBJ1-5
V: TRBV19
length: 15
CDR3: CASSPGTGSNQPQHF
DNA: TGTGCCAGTAGTCCCGGGACAGGGAGCAATCAGCCCCAGCATTTT

size: -
D: -
J: TRBJ2-1
V: TRBV18
length: 16
CDR3: CASSPLRSGRGDEQFF
DNA: TGTGCCAGCTCACCACTTCGGTCCGGGAGAGGGGATGAGCAGTTCTTC

size: -
D: TRBD1
J: TRBJ1-2
V: TRBV28
length: 15
CDR3: CASSLVGGGNYGYTF
DNA: TGTGCCAGCAGTCTCGTAGGGGGCGGAAACTATGGCTACACCTTC

size: -
D: -
J: TRBJ1-2
V: TRBV3-1/TRBV3-2
length: 16
CDR3: CASSQDLQSLNYGYTF
DNA: TGTGCCAGCAGCCAAGATCTACAGAGTCTTAACTATGGCTACACCTTC

size: -
D: TRBD1
J: TRBJ2-7
V: TRBV27
length: 16
CDR3: CASSSIPGQGGYEQYF
DNA: TGTGCCAGCAGTTCAATACCGGGACAGGGAGGGTACGAGCAGTACTTC

size: -
D: -
J: TRBJ1-1
V: TRBV19
length: 15
CDR3: CASSISRGWGTEAFF
DNA: TGTGCCAGTAGTATATCCAGGGGATGGGGCACTGAAGCTTTCTTT

size: -
D: TRBD2
J: TRBJ2-1
V: TRBV15
length: 14
CDR3: CATSPMGLAGEQFF
DNA: TGTGCCACCAGCCCTATGGGGCTAGCGGGGGAGCAGTTCTTC

size: -
D: TRBD1
J: TRBJ1-1
V: TRBV20-1
length: 11
CDR3: CSPDRGTEAFF
DNA: TGCAGCCCGGACAGGGGCACTGAAGCTTTCTTT

size: -
D: -
J: TRBJ1-4
V: TRBV6-1
length: 18
CDR3: CASSEHNRAGKMYEKLFF
DNA: TGTGCCAGCAGTGAACACAACAGGGCCGGAAAGATGTATGAAAAACTGTTTTTT

size: -
D: TRBD1
J: TRBJ2-7
V: TRBV7-2
length: 14
CDR3: CASSSTTGGDEQYF
DNA: TGTGCCAGCAGCTCCACCACAGGGGGCGACGAGCAGTACTTC

size: -
D: -
J: TRBJ1-1
V: TRBV7-6
length: 14
CDR3: CASSQQGRVAEAFF
DNA: TGTGCCAGCAGCCAACAGGGTCGTGTTGCTGAAGCTTTCTTT

size: -
D: TRBD1
J: TRBJ1-6
V: TRBV27
length: 14
CDR3: CASSLTGGGSPLHF
DNA: TGTGCCAGCAGTTTAACAGGGGGCGGATCACCCCTCCACTTT

size: -
D: -
J: TRBJ1-6
V: TRBV12-3/TRBV12-4
length: 12
CDR3: CASSLADSPLHF
DNA: TGTGCCAGCAGTTTAGCCGATTCACCCCTCCACTTT

size: -
D: TRBD2
J: TRBJ2-1
V: TRBV6-2/TRBV6-3
length: 17
CDR3: CASSFGSGSFSYNEQFF
DNA: TGTGCCAGCAGTTTCGGTAGCGGGAGCTTCTCCTACAATGAGCAGTTCTTC

size: -
D: -
J: TRBJ1-5
V: TRBV7-8
length: 14
CDR3: CASSLSQNNQPQHF
DNA: TGTGCCAGCAGCTTATCACAGAACAATCAGCCCCAGCATTTT

size: -
D: -
J: TRBJ2-2
V: TRBV5-4
length: 15
CDR3: CASSLVSRDTGELFF
DNA: TGTGCCAGCAGCTTGGTATCCAGGGACACCGGGGAGCTGTTTTTT

size: -
D: TRBD1
J: TRBJ1-1
V: TRBV15
length: 17
CDR3: CATSRDIRDSLVTEAFF
DNA: TGTGCCACCAGCAGGGACATCCGGGACAGTCTCGTTACAGAAGCTTTCTTT

size: few
D: -
J: TRBJ2-3
V: TRBV2
length: 15
CDR3: CASRLSEIGTDTQYF
DNA: TGTGCCAGCAGGCTTAGCGAGATCGGCACAGATACGCAGTATTTT